This is a list of T cell receptor beta chains from one sample in a study of T cells in Graves' hyperthyroidism and ophthalmopathy. TCRdb re-derived calls from the multiplex PCR reads in MiXCR, one entry per CDR3 protein. The table records some 440,000 distinct CDR3 sequences, less than 20% of them present only once. Sequenced: blood. Receptor source: a woman between 18 and 29 years old with Graves' hyperthyroidism. Each CDR3 is given with its conserved first and last residue. Each record gives: J gene, V gene, CDR3 protein.

TRBJ1-2	TRBV12-3/TRBV12-4	CASSDTGIRSVWGYTF
TRBJ2-1	TRBV19	CASLPLGQPSWGSYNEQFF
TRBJ1-1	TRBV2	CAREAGTGVTEAFF
TRBJ2-2	TRBV20-1	CSARDSVNTGELFF
TRBJ1-4	TRBV7-8	CASSPREIATNEKLFF
TRBJ2-7	TRBV19	CASSPRTSVAYEQYF
TRBJ1-4	TRBV5-1	CASSAGVGEKLFF
TRBJ2-5	TRBV3-1	CASTGVGLDETQYF
TRBJ2-5	TRBV11-3	CASSPLDRGQETQYF
TRBJ2-2	TRBV2	CASNGQGSTGELFF
TRBJ1-1	TRBV7-3	CASSSRGTEAFF
TRBJ2-1	TRBV4-1	CASSQGLAGLGNEQFF
TRBJ2-7	TRBV5-1	CASSVSSGSPYEQYF
TRBJ1-1	TRBV7-2	CASSSRVSSGTEAFF
TRBJ2-1	TRBV19	CASSMGGEQFF
TRBJ1-5	TRBV28	CASTIQGSNQPQHF
TRBJ1-6	TRBV7-9	CASSASGPDHSPLHF
TRBJ2-3	TRBV7-2	CASSSGTSGSTNTQYF
TRBJ2-5	TRBV11-3	CASSQTTSGRGETQYF
TRBJ2-7	TRBV10-3	CATRGAEGSEQYF
TRBJ2-2	TRBV5-6	CASNVPGQGSTGELFF
TRBJ2-3	TRBV6-1	CASRRLAGATWGTDTQYF
TRBJ2-3	TRBV14	CASSQSTGLSTDTQYF
TRBJ1-1	TRBV2	CARGKDRFNPEAFF
TRBJ2-1	TRBV27	CASSFRPGYSYNEQFF
TRBJ2-3	TRBV10-3	CATQGSGGARDTQYF
TRBJ2-7	TRBV13	CASSPPIGGLRGSYGQYF
TRBJ2-5	TRBV20-1	CSASQLLGVGETQYF
TRBJ1-1	TRBV19	CASGGQLDTEAFF
TRBJ2-2	TRBV5-1	CASSPTGDTGELFF
TRBJ2-7	TRBV5-8	CASSPEQGRGYTYEQYF
TRBJ2-1	TRBV7-3	CASSPRLADYNEQFF